Below, 16 T cell receptor beta chains from the same sample are listed, as sequenced in a study of control samples from healthy donors and cancer patients. Method: immunoSEQ multiplex PCR; TCRdb's copy keeps in-frame clones and lacks some. This sample yields around 75,000 clones, of which around 94% are seen a single time; 5.5% to 6.5% belongs to the top ten. The sample was blood. Receptors originate from a woman aged 55-70 years in good health.

This chain links TRBV19 with TRBJ1-1; 11 bases fit TRBD1. The CDR3 has 16 residues. V dropped 5 bases and J dropped 4; count of bases not matched to a gene: 9. From germline, CDR1 is LNHDA and CDR2 SQIVND (reference sequence). In nucleotides, the CDR3 is TGTGCCAGTAGTCCGACGGACAGGGGGCTTACCACTGAAGCTTTCTTT. As protein: CASSPTDRGLTTEAFF. The variable domain in full, completed from reference TRBV19 and TRBJ1-1, reads DGGITQSPKYLFRKEGQNVTLSCEQNLNHDAMYWYRQDPGQGLRLIYYSQIVNDFQKGDIAEGYSVSREKKESFPLTVTSAQKNPTAFYLCASSPTDRGLTTEAFFGQGTRLTVV.

The V and J genes are TRBV18 and TRBJ2-1; D may be TRBD2 (5 bases). The V end was cut by 1 base, the J end by 16 bases, with 23 bases between. The CDR3 consists of 15 residues. Per the germline V gene, CDR1 is KGHSH and CDR2 is LQKENI. The DNA of the CDR3 is TGTGCCAGCTCACCACGGGCTAGTAACCTTCGGGAATGCTTCTTC. This codes for CASSPRASNLRECFF.

The V gene is TRBV6-5, the J gene TRBJ2-7, with 7 bases fitting TRBD1. CDR1 and CDR2 from the germline V gene are MNHEY and SVGAGI. This CDR3 is built from 15 residues. V was pared by 0 bases and J by 3 bases, with 5 bases of the junction left unmatched. CDR3 loop: CASSYSGPGGYEQYF. The CDR3 DNA sequence: TGTGCCAGCAGTTACTCCGGGCCAGGGGGCTACGAGCAGTACTTC.

The chain uses TRBV24-1 and TRBJ2-5; TRBD2 might be the D (6 bases). Trimming removed 7 bases from V and 5 bases from J, with 19 bases in between. Germline loops: CDR1 KGHDR, CDR2 SFDVKD. The CDR3 is made up of 15 amino acids. The CDR3 sequence: CATSPGDLSGETQYF. The CDR3 DNA follows: TGTGCCACCAGCCCGGGAGATCTCAGTGGGGAGACCCAGTACTTC.

This sequence joins TRBV3-1 (or the pseudogene TRBV3-2) and TRBJ1-6, with unresolved D. The V and J ends lost 7 bases and 7 bases respectively, with 11 bases between them. The CDR3 totals 13 residues. Germline CDR1 LGHDT, CDR2 YNNKEL (reference sequence). This CDR3 is CASNHLMNSPLHF. The CDR3 region has the DNA TGTGCCAGCAACCACCTGATGAATTCACCCCTCCACTTT.

This chain connects TRBV11-2 to TRBJ2-1; TRBD2 agrees at 14 bases. The CDR3 runs 15 residues. CDR1 and CDR2 from the germline V gene are SGHAT and FQNNGV. The J segment lost 7 bases and the V segment lost 8 bases, leaving 7 bases of the junction unmatched. CDR3 loop: CASSAGTSGRNEQFF. As DNA, the CDR3 is TGTGCCAGCTCAGCCGGGACTAGCGGGAGAAATGAGCAGTTCTTC.

The chain has TRBV9 and TRBJ1-1; a weak D match, TRBD1 (6 bases). The CDR3 covers 14 residues. The V end was cut by 4 bases, the J end by 1 base, with 11 bases between. From germline, CDR1 is SGDLS and CDR2 YYNGEE. CDR3: CASSIATGNTEAFF. CDR3 nucleotide sequence: TGTGCCAGCAGCATAGCGACAGGGAACACTGAAGCTTTCTTT.

V gene TRBV18 combines with J gene TRBJ1-2; D unresolved. Trimming took 3 bases from V and 6 from J, leaving 11 bases between them. This CDR3 is 13 amino acids long. The germline gives CDR1 KGHSH, CDR2 LQKENI. In nucleotides, the CDR3 is TGTGCCAGCTCACCTCGCACAGAGGATGGCTACACCTTC. Amino acid sequence: CASSPRTEDGYTF.

The CDR3 coding sequence is TGTGCCAGCAGGGCGCCAGGGTTAGGGACCCAGTACTTC. This gives the protein CASRAPGLGTQYF. The chain carries TRBV28 and TRBJ2-5; possible D gene TRBD1, 5 bases. Trimming took 6 bases from V and 7 from J, leaving 15 bases between them. This CDR3 has 13 amino acids. CDR1 MDHEN and CDR2 SYDVKM come from the germline V gene. The full variable domain, completed using reference TRBV28 and TRBJ2-5, is DVKVTQSSRYLVKRTGEKVFLECVQDMDHENMFWYRQDPGLGLRLIYFSYDVKMKEKGDIPEGYSVSREKKERFSLILESASTNQTSMYLCASRAPGLGTQYFGPGTRLLVL.

In this sample, this clone turned up once. V gene TRBV19 combines with J gene TRBJ1-2; tentative D call: TRBD1 (5 bases). This CDR3 contains 15 residues. Germline V CDR1 and CDR2: LNHDA, SQIVND (reference sequence). Trimming removed 3 bases at V and 4 bases at J, with 15 bases between. The CDR3 here is CASSIPRGSSYGYTF. In nucleotides, the CDR3 is TGTGCCAGTAGTATCCCTCGGGGGAGCTCCTATGGCTACACCTTC.

This clone was seen a few times. The V gene is TRBV7-2, the J gene TRBJ1-2; D remains unclear. Germline CDR1 reads SGHTA; CDR2 reads FQGNSA. The CDR3 extends over 15 amino acids. Trimming removed 1 base from V and 2 bases from J, with 11 bases in between. Here the CDR3 DNA reads TGTGCCAGCAGCTTAGGGTTGGGATCGAACTATGGCTACACCTTC. This translates into CASSLGLGSNYGYTF.

J is TRBJ1-5 and V is TRBV6-5; D is undetermined. Per germline, CDR1 MNHEY and CDR2 SVGAGI. Trimming removed 5 bases at V and 6 bases at J, with 11 bases between. The CDR3 is 13 amino acids. CDR3 nucleotides: TGTGCCAGCAGTCCGAGAGAGGCTCAGCCCCAGCATTTT. Translating it yields CASSPREAQPQHF.

The chain couples TRBV10-2 to TRBJ1-2, with TRBD1 as a possible D gene (5 bases). The germline V and J ends were trimmed by 7 bases and 8 bases, with 23 bases remaining between them. Per germline, CDR1 WSHSY and CDR2 SAAADI. The CDR3 sequence is 15 residues long. DNA of the CDR3: TGCGCCAGCAACGATGATCGGCAGGGACTCGTCGGCTACACCTTC. Translating gives CASNDDRQGLVGYTF.

The chain couples TRBV5-5 to TRBJ1-6; weak D call: TRBD1 (5 bases). There are 15 residues in the CDR3. V lost 4 bases to trimming and J lost 6 bases, with 14 bases between them. In germline, CDR1 is SGHKS, CDR2 YYEKEE (reference sequence). Written as DNA, the CDR3 is TGTGCCAGCAGCCCGGAGGCAGGGCCTAATTCACCCCTCCACTTT. Protein product: CASSPEAGPNSPLHF.

The V call is TRBV11-2, the J call TRBJ2-7, with no clear D. Trimming took off 2 bases at V and 5 bases at J, with 7 bases between the two ends. This CDR3 region has 12 residues. In germline, CDR1 is SGHAT, CDR2 FQNNGV. CDR3 in amino acids: CASSLNFHEQYF. CDR3 DNA: TGTGCCAGCAGCTTAAACTTCCACGAGCAGTACTTC.

The rearrangement uses TRBV7-9 and TRBJ1-2; 11 nucleotides line up with TRBD1. With V trimmed by 5 bases and J by 4 bases, 3 bases remained unmatched. Germline assignment: CDR1 SEHNR and CDR2 FQNEAQ (reference sequence). This CDR3 comprises 14 residues. In DNA, the CDR3 is TGTGCCAGCAGCCGGACAGGGGGCGGCTATGGCTACACCTTC. Its translation is CASSRTGGGYGYTF.